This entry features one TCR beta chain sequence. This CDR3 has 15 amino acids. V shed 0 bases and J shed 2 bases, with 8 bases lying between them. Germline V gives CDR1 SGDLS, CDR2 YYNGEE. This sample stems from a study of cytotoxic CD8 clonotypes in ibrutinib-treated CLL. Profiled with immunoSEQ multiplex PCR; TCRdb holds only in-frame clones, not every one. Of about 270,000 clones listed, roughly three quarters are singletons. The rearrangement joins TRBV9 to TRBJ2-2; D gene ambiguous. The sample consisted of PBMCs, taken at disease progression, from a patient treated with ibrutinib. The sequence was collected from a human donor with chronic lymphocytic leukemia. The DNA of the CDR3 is TGTGCCAGCAGCGTAGCCCCCAGCAACACCGGGGAGCTGTTTTTT. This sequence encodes CASSVAPSNTGELFF.